A single sample is the source of the 6 T cell receptor beta chains below, sequenced in a study of early T cells in non-severe SARS-CoV-2 infection. One entry per CDR3 protein, called by TCRdb with MiXCR from the 5' RACE reads. The repertoire holds 85,000 to 100,000 distinct CDR3 sequences, with less than 15% as singletons. The sequenced material came from whole blood. The receptors were gathered from an adult who was a healthcare worker with PCR-confirmed SARS-CoV-2 infection or an uninfected control (not recorded which).

This clonotype appeared many times. The chain couples TRBV5-1 to TRBJ2-7; the D gene is possibly TRBD1 (5 bases). Per germline, CDR1 SGHRS and CDR2 YFSETQ. V lost 1 base and J 2 bases, leaving 10 bases between the germline ends. There are 14 residues in the CDR3. In DNA form, the CDR3 reads TGCGCCAGCAGCTTGTCGGCAGGGACCTACGAGCAGTACTTC. Its protein product is CASSLSAGTYEQYF.

This clonotype was seen ten or more times. J is TRBJ1-5 and V is TRBV19; tentative D call: TRBD1 (5 bases). V was pared by 8 bases and J by 4 bases, with 15 bases between. There are 14 residues in the CDR3. Germline assignment: CDR1 LNHDA and CDR2 SQIVND (reference sequence). This CDR3 is CASGGRRGNQPQHF. CDR3 bases: TGTGCCAGTGGAGGGCGTCGGGGGAATCAGCCCCAGCATTTT.

This clonotype was picked up many times. This chain joins TRBV19 and TRBJ1-5, with a possible D match to TRBD1 (5 bases). V gave up 3 bases and J gave up 5 bases, with 11 bases separating them. CDR3 length: 14 amino acids. Germline V CDR1 and CDR2: LNHDA, SQIVND (reference sequence). CDR3 sequence reads: CASSIQGTHQPQHF. In DNA, the CDR3 is TGTGCCAGTAGTATTCAGGGAACACATCAGCCCCAGCATTTT.

This clonotype was detected many times. The chain recombines TRBV7-3 with TRBJ2-5, with D perhaps TRBD1 (5 bases). The germline V gene has CDR1 SGHTA and CDR2 FQGTGA. The CDR3 has 13 residues. V dropped 4 bases and J dropped 5 bases, with 11 bases sitting between them. In DNA form, the CDR3 reads TGTGCCAGCAGCTACAATAGGGGCGAGACCCAGTACTTC. Translating gives CASSYNRGETQYF. Supplemented by reference TRBV7-3 and TRBJ2-5, the full variable domain reads GAGVSQTPSNKVTEKGKYVELRCDPISGHTALYWYRQSLGQGPEFLIYFQGTGAADDSGLPNDRFFAVRPEGSVSTLKIQRTERGDSAVYLCASSYNRGETQYFGPGTRLLVL.

The chain couples TRBV28 to TRBJ1-2, with D possibly TRBD1 on 6 matching bases. V gave up 3 bases and J gave up 0 bases, with 17 bases separating them. Germline V CDR1 and CDR2: MDHEN, SYDVKM. The CDR3 contains 17 residues. CDR3 coding DNA: TGTGCCAGCAGTTTTAGGTCTAGGGGGATAACTAACTATGGCTACACCTTC. Protein sequence: CASSFRSRGITNYGYTF.

This clonotype came up a few times. V is TRBV28 and J is TRBJ2-7, with 12 nucleotides matching TRBD1. V was pared by 6 bases and J by 5 bases, with 5 bases of the junction left unmatched. Germline values: CDR1 MDHEN, CDR2 SYDVKM. The CDR3 is 14 residues long. The CDR3 coding sequence is TGTGCCAGCAGAGGGACAGGGGGCTATCACGAGCAGTACTTC. Translation: CASRGTGGYHEQYF.